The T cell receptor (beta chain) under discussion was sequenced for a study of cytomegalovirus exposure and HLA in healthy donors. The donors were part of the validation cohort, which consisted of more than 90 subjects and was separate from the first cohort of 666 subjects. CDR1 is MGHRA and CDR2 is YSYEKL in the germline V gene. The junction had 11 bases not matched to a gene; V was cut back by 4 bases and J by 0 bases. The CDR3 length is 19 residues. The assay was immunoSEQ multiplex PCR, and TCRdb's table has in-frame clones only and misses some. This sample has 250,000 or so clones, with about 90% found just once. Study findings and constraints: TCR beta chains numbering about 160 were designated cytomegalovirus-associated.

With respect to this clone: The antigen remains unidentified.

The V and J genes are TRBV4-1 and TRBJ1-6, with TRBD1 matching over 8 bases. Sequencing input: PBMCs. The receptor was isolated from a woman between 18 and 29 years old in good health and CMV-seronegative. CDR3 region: CASSPRAGQEGSYNSPLHF. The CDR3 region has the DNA TGCGCCAGCAGCCCCAGGGCGGGACAGGAGGGCTCCTATAATTCACCCCTCCACTTT.